This T cell receptor beta chain emerged from a study of blood T cell repertoires in COVID-19. About the study: Samples representing acute and convalescent COVID-19 were sourced from the United States, Italy and Spain. Sources were T cells, B-cell-depleted T cells, or PBMCs; the material itself was cDNA or gDNA.

The CDR3 spans 15 residues. CDR1 and CDR2 from the germline V gene are MGHRA and YSYEKL. Trimming removed 0 bases at V and 4 bases at J, with 11 bases between. As handled by the study authors: How many nucleated cells were present was estimated from reference gene primer amplification. Using immunoSEQ multiplex PCR, the repertoire was profiled, and TCRdb retains in-frame clones only, with some absent. V and J calls and clone size are given by that table; D and trimming were obtained from the DNA. The sample lists 84,000 or so clones; around four fifths were seen once. Specimen: peripheral blood. The clonotype originates from a man older than 75 with active or convalescent COVID-19. The chain links TRBV4-1 to TRBJ2-3, with D unclear. CDR3 sequence reads: CASSQDRGLADTQYF. CDR3 nucleotides: TGCGCCAGCAGCCAAGATCGCGGCCTGGCAGATACGCAGTATTTT.